A selection of T cell receptor beta chains follows, all from one sample in a study of blood T cell repertoires in COVID-19. Produced via immunoSEQ multiplex PCR; TCRdb's table is partial and in-frame only. The data hold a few hundred thousand clones, with about 87% observed a single time. Sequenced sample: PBMCs or T cells enriched from blood (not recorded which). All receptors derive from a man younger than 45 who had recovered from COVID-19. The CDR3 runs from the conserved cysteine through the conserved F or W. A D gene is named only where the DNA matches it firmly. Rows give clone size only sometimes, using once, few, many, or a class for an expanded clone.

V gene,D gene,J gene,clone size,CDR3 protein,CDR3 DNA
TRBV5-4,.,TRBJ2-4,.,CASSLSGNKNIQYF,TGTGCCAGCAGCTTGAGCGGAAACAAAAACATTCAGTACTTC
TRBV19,.,TRBJ2-7,.,CANSLFYGSPLYEQYF,TGTGCCAACTCCTTGTTCTACGGGTCGCCATTATACGAGCAGTACTTC
TRBV3-1/TRBV3-2,.,TRBJ2-3,.,CASSQHDRDSIYTQYF,TGTGCCAGCAGCCAACATGACAGGGACTCGATTTATACGCAGTATTTT
TRBV5-1,TRBD2,TRBJ2-1,.,CASSLFSGSSYNEQFF,TGCGCCAGCAGCTTGTTTAGCGGGAGCTCCTACAATGAGCAGTTCTTC
TRBV7-9,TRBD2,TRBJ2-7,once,CASSSDPGLAGGQKPYEQYF,TGTGCCAGCAGCAGCGACCCGGGACTAGCGGGGGGGCAAAAACCCTACGAGCAGTACTTC
TRBV9,TRBD2,TRBJ2-1,.,CASSVFQRGHNEQFF,TGTGCCAGCAGCGTATTTCAGCGGGGGCACAATGAGCAGTTCTTC
TRBV19,TRBD1,TRBJ1-1,.,CASSTNRGTAFF,TGTGCCAGTAGTACGAACAGGGGGACGGCTTTCTTT
TRBV5-6,.,TRBJ2-7,.,CASSLWRVDTYEQYF,TGTGCCAGCAGCTTGTGGCGGGTTGATACTTACGAGCAGTACTTC
TRBV7-2,.,TRBJ2-7,few,CASSLVGPNFYEQYF,TGTGCCAGCAGCTTAGTTGGGCCAAACTTCTACGAGCAGTACTTC
TRBV7-3,.,TRBJ1-1,.,CASSLYMNTEAFF,TGTGCCAGCAGCTTATACATGAACACTGAAGCTTTCTTT
TRBV7-9,TRBD2,TRBJ2-3,.,CASSSLAGAGDTQYF,TGTGCCAGCAGCTCCCTAGCGGGGGCTGGGGATACGCAGTATTTT
TRBV6-5,.,TRBJ1-3,.,CASLSSGNTIYF,TGTGCCAGCCTTTCCTCTGGAAACACCATATATTTT
TRBV3-1/TRBV3-2,.,TRBJ1-6,.,CASSLGDSSPLHF,TGTGCCAGCAGCCTTGGCGATAGCTCACCCCTCCACTTT
TRBV19,TRBD2,TRBJ2-3,.,CASTLAGGPDTQYF,TGTGCCAGTACACTAGCGGGGGGCCCAGATACGCAGTATTTT
TRBV21-1,.,TRBJ1-1,.,CASSNRNTEAFF,TGTGCCAGCAGCAATAGGAACACTGAAGCTTTCTTT
TRBV5-1,TRBD1,TRBJ1-1,.,CASSLKQGANTEAFF,TGCGCCAGCAGCTTGAAACAGGGGGCAAACACTGAAGCTTTCTTT
TRBV4-1,.,TRBJ1-6,.,CASSQETGPSPLHF,TGCGCCAGCAGCCAAGAAACAGGGCCTTCACCCCTCCACTTT
TRBV19,TRBD1,TRBJ1-5,.,CASSIEGQVNQPQHF,TGTGCCAGTAGTATAGAGGGACAGGTAAATCAGCCCCAGCATTTT
TRBV7-7,.,TRBJ2-7,.,CASSAGLAGEQYF,TGTGCCAGCAGCGCGGGACTTGCGGGGGAGCAGTACTTC
TRBV7-2,.,TRBJ2-5,.,CASSLWTDPGETQYF,TGTGCCAGCAGCTTGTGGACAGACCCTGGGGAGACCCAGTACTTC
TRBV14,.,TRBJ2-7,.,CASSLPQGPTYEQYF,TGTGCCAGCAGCCTACCTCAGGGGCCCACCTACGAGCAGTACTTC
TRBV10-2,.,TRBJ1-6,.,CASSRDRGGSPLHF,TGCGCCAGCAGCCGGGACCGGGGGGGTTCACCCCTCCACTTT
TRBV5-1,TRBD1,TRBJ2-4,.,CASRMGQGSKNIQYF,TGCGCCAGCAGAATGGGACAGGGATCCAAAAACATTCAGTACTTC
TRBV30,.,TRBJ2-7,.,CAWNRGSYEQYF,TGTGCCTGGAATAGGGGCTCCTACGAGCAGTACTTC
TRBV27,TRBD2,TRBJ2-5,few,CASSFALPSGGSQETQYF,TGTGCCAGCAGTTTCGCCCTTCCTAGCGGGGGGTCGCAAGAGACCCAGTACTTC
TRBV28,.,TRBJ1-2,.,CASSLGDIVGYTF,TGTGCCAGCAGTTTAGGGGACATAGTGGGCTACACCTTC
TRBV13,TRBD2,TRBJ2-1,.,CASSPGLEIGNEQFF,TGTGCCAGCAGCCCCGGACTAGAGATCGGCAATGAGCAGTTCTTC
TRBV6-5,.,TRBJ1-2,.,CASSLTGDGYTF,TGTGCCAGCAGTCTTACAGGAGATGGCTACACCTTC
TRBV23-1,.,TRBJ2-2,.,CASRKEETGELFF,TGCGCCAGCAGAAAGGAGGAAACCGGGGAGCTGTTTTTT
TRBV15,TRBD1,TRBJ2-2,.,CATSRDRGILGELFF,TGTGCCACCAGCAGGGACAGGGGGATCCTCGGGGAGCTGTTTTTT
TRBV2,TRBD1,TRBJ2-7,once,CASSVGTEVLMSEQYF,TGTGCCAGCAGCGTCGGGACAGAGGTTTTAATGTCCGAGCAGTACTTC
TRBV9,.,TRBJ2-3,.,CASTPSSTDTQYF,TGTGCCAGCACCCCGAGTAGCACAGATACGCAGTATTTT
TRBV9,.,TRBJ2-3,.,CASRSQWGGVADTQYF,TGTGCCAGCAGGTCCCAGTGGGGGGGCGTAGCAGATACGCAGTATTTT
TRBV5-1,.,TRBJ1-2,.,CASSLKSTDYGYTF,TGCGCCAGCAGCTTAAAATCGACAGACTATGGCTACACCTTC
TRBV27,.,TRBJ1-4,once,CASNPSAGAAEKLFF,TGTGCCAGCAACCCTTCCGCGGGCGCGGCTGAAAAACTGTTTTTT
TRBV2,.,TRBJ2-7,.,CASSETRGGQYF,TGTGCCAGCAGTGAAACGAGAGGGGGGCAGTACTTC
TRBV2,.,TRBJ2-2,.,CASKGLGFRELFF,TGTGCCAGCAAAGGACTCGGCTTCAGGGAGCTGTTTTTT
TRBV9,TRBD1,TRBJ1-1,.,CASSTTGGTNTEAFF,TGTGCCAGCAGTACGACAGGGGGCACGAACACTGAAGCTTTCTTT
TRBV2,.,TRBJ2-7,.,CASMKADSSYEQYF,TGTGCCAGCATGAAGGCAGACAGCTCCTACGAGCAGTACTTC
TRBV18,.,TRBJ2-7,.,CASSPLKGQGEQYF,TGTGCCAGCTCACCATTGAAGGGGCAGGGCGAGCAGTACTTC
TRBV18,TRBD1,TRBJ2-2,.,CANRQGPGELFF,TGTGCCAACCGACAGGGCCCCGGGGAGCTGTTTTTT
TRBV25-1,TRBD1,TRBJ1-6,.,CASSPRTGKISPLHF,TGTGCCAGCAGTCCAAGGACAGGGAAAATTTCACCCCTCCACTTT
TRBV14,.,TRBJ1-6,.,CASSPSLGRAYNSPLHF,TGTGCCAGCAGCCCTAGTTTGGGCAGGGCTTATAATTCACCCCTCCACTTT
TRBV24-1,.,TRBJ1-2,.,CATSDFGRAYGYTF,TGTGCCACCAGTGATTTTGGCAGGGCTTATGGCTACACCTTC
TRBV5-1,.,TRBJ1-6,.,CASSLIGRGESPLHF,TGCGCCAGCAGCTTGATAGGCAGGGGAGAGTCACCCCTCCACTTT
TRBV9,TRBD1,TRBJ2-6,.,CASSATGGNSGANVLTF,TGTGCCAGCAGCGCCACAGGGGGAAACTCTGGGGCCAACGTCCTGACTTTC
TRBV5-1,.,TRBJ2-3,.,CASSLAVTDTQYF,TGCGCCAGCAGCTTGGCGGTCACAGATACGCAGTATTTT
TRBV7-2,.,TRBJ2-1,.,CASSLAPRGSNEQFF,TGTGCCAGCAGCTTAGCCCCAAGGGGGAGTAATGAGCAGTTCTTC
TRBV28,TRBD1,TRBJ1-3,.,CASSRQGRNTIYF,TGTGCCAGCAGTAGACAGGGGAGAAACACCATATATTTT
TRBV6-5,.,TRBJ1-5,.,CASTGTGNQPQHF,TGTGCCAGTACAGGGACGGGTAATCAGCCCCAGCATTTT
TRBV28,TRBD1,TRBJ1-6,.,CASSSGQGAISPLHF,TGTGCCAGCAGTTCCGGACAGGGGGCTATATCACCCCTCCACTTT
TRBV6-4,.,TRBJ2-3,.,CASSPGGYTQYF,TGTGCCAGCAGCCCCGGAGGTTATACGCAGTATTTT
TRBV5-1,TRBD1,TRBJ2-2,.,CASSPGQGVQTGELFF,TGCGCCAGCAGCCCGGGACAGGGTGTCCAAACCGGGGAGCTGTTTTTT
TRBV27,.,TRBJ2-5,.,CASSILGLETGGKFETQYF,TGTGCCAGCAGCATACTAGGTCTTGAGACAGGTGGTAAATTTGAGACCCAGTACTTC